The 10 T cell receptor beta chains given below trace back to one sample, sequenced in a study of cytomegalovirus exposure and HLA in healthy donors. PCR amplification relied on 60 Vbeta primers (plus 13 Jbeta primers). Repertoires were generated with immunoSEQ multiplex PCR, while TCRdb's copy carries only in-frame clones and drops some. In the table there are around 100,000 clones, approximately 80% of which are singletons. What was sequenced was PBMCs. These receptors all stem from a young woman in good health and CMV-seronegative.

This clone occurred once. This chain links TRBV28 with TRBJ2-5; 7 nucleotides line up with TRBD2. The ends lost 6 bases at V and 1 base at J; junction bases unmatched: 11. The CDR3 is made up of 16 amino acids. Looked up from germline, CDR1 is MDHEN and CDR2 is SYDVKM. The CDR3 reads CASSPHQAGFQETQYF. CDR3 nucleotides: TGTGCCAGCAGCCCCCATCAAGCGGGATTCCAAGAGACCCAGTACTTC.

In the case of this clone: Other DNA sequences of this sample code for an identical CDR3. The V and J genes are TRBV2 and TRBJ1-1; D may be TRBD1 (5 bases). Per germline, CDR1 SNHLY and CDR2 FYNNEI. The V end lost 5 bases, the J end lost 0 bases, and 7 bases lay between the germline ends. CDR3 length: 13 residues. CDR3 sequence (DNA): TGTGCCAGCAGTCAGGGTTTGAACACTGAAGCTTTCTTT. It specifies CASSQGLNTEAFF. Looking up the rest from reference TRBV2 and TRBJ1-1 gives the full variable domain: EPEVTQTPSHQVTQMGQEVILRCVPISNHLYFYWYRQILGQKVEFLVSFYNNEISEKSEIFDDQFSVERPDGSNFTLKIRSTKLEDSAMYFCASSQGLNTEAFFGQGTRLTVV.

The rearrangement joins TRBV6-1 to TRBJ2-6, with D possibly TRBD1 on 6 matching bases. V gave up 1 base and J gave up 0 bases, with 13 bases separating them. Germline V gene lookup returns CDR1 MNHNS and CDR2 SASEGT. CDR3 length equals 18 residues. DNA for the CDR3: TGTGCCAGCAGTGAAGACAGGGCCCTCCTCTCTGGGGCCAACGTCCTGACTTTC. Translating it yields CASSEDRALLSGANVLTF.

The gene calls are TRBV4-3 and TRBJ1-1; D might be TRBD1 (5 bases). Germline values: CDR1 LGHNA, CDR2 YSLEER. CDR3 size: 14 residues. Trimming stripped 0 bases from V and 7 bases from J, with 12 bases between. The CDR3 reads CASSQDRVPGEAFF. As DNA, the CDR3 is TGCGCCAGCAGCCAAGACAGGGTACCGGGTGAAGCTTTCTTT.

The chain employs TRBV28 and TRBJ2-4, with 10 bases identical to TRBD2. The CDR3 has 15 residues. Germline trimming cut 5 bases from V and 3 bases from J; bases unmatched to any gene: 4. The germline gives CDR1 MDHEN, CDR2 SYDVKM. CDR3 sequence reads: CASSPLAGFKNIQYF. In DNA form, the CDR3 reads TGTGCCAGCAGTCCACTAGCGGGATTCAAAAACATTCAGTACTTC.

The chain couples TRBV2 to TRBJ2-7, with no clear D. There are 12 residues in the CDR3. V lost 4 bases and J lost 4, with 8 bases in between. Looked up from germline, CDR1 is SNHLY and CDR2 is FYNNEI. The CDR3 DNA sequence: TGTGCCAGCAGTGGGGCTTATTACGAGCAGTACTTC. It translates to CASSGAYYEQYF.

The chain joins TRBV6-1 to TRBJ2-1; TRBD1 is a possible D gene (6 bases). This CDR3 spans 13 amino acids. Per germline, CDR1 MNHNS and CDR2 SASEGT. Trimming shortened V by 9 bases and J by 7 bases, and 16 bases separated the two germline ends. CDR3 loop: CARGSGTQNEQFF. CDR3 DNA sequence: TGTGCCAGGGGGTCCGGGACACAAAATGAGCAGTTCTTC.

The rearrangement joins TRBV6-4 to TRBJ1-2; D is uncertain. Trimming took 0 bases from V and 7 from J, leaving 9 bases between them. This CDR3 is 13 amino acids long. Germline CDR1 reads MRHNA; CDR2 reads SNTAGT. This CDR3 reads CASSDSGNFGYTF. The DNA for the CDR3 is TGTGCCAGCAGTGACTCCGGTAATTTTGGCTACACCTTC.

V is TRBV9 and J is TRBJ2-7; 10 bases are a match to TRBD1. The V gene's germline CDR1 is SGDLS and CDR2 YYNGEE. With V trimmed by 2 bases and J by 4 bases, 3 bases remained unmatched. This CDR3 has 14 residues. CDR3 coding DNA: TGTGCCAGCAGCGTCGGGACAGGGGTATACGAGCAGTACTTC. Translation gives CASSVGTGVYEQYF.

This chain links TRBV28 with TRBJ2-7; a weak D match, TRBD2 (6 bases). Trimming removed 3 bases at V and 4 bases at J, with 13 bases between. Germline CDR1 reads MDHEN; CDR2 reads SYDVKM. This CDR3 has 14 amino acids. CDR3 protein: CASSFSGPVYEQYF. The CDR3 DNA reads TGTGCCAGCAGTTTCAGCGGGCCCGTGTACGAGCAGTACTTC. The whole variable domain, remainder taken from reference TRBV28 and TRBJ2-7, is DVKVTQSSRYLVKRTGEKVFLECVQDMDHENMFWYRQDPGLGLRLIYFSYDVKMKEKGDIPEGYSVSREKKERFSLILESASTNQTSMYLCASSFSGPVYEQYFGPGTRLTVT.